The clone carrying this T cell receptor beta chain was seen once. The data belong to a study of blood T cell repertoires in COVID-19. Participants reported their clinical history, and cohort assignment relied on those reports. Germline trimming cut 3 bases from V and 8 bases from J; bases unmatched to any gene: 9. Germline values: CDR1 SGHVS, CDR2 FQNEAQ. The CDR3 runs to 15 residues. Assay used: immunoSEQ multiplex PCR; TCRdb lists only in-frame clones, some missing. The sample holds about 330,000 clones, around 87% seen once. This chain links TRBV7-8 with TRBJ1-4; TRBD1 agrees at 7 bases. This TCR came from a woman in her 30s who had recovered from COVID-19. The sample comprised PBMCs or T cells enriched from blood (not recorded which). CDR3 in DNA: TGTGCCAGCAGCTTCTCCAGACAGGGTTCGGAAAAACTGTTTTTT. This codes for CASSFSRQGSEKLFF.